This passage covers 13 T cell receptor beta chains from one sample sequenced in a study of identical twins. TCRdb fed the 5' RACE reads into MiXCR, producing one record per CDR3 protein. Among fewer than 500,000 distinct CDR3 sequences, around an eighth were seen once, and the ten largest hold about 0.94%. This same sample was also taken into another study, of yellow fever vaccine responses in identical twins.

The source material was CD4+ T cells sorted from blood. All receptors derive from a woman aged 18-35 years in good health.

The V and J genes are TRBV4-1 and TRBJ2-4; TRBD2 is a possible D gene (7 bases). The CDR3 is 12 amino acids. Germline V gene lookup returns CDR1 MGHRA and CDR2 YSYEKL. Trimming pared 1 base from V and 13 bases from J, leaving 11 bases between. The CDR3 DNA is TGCGCCAGCAGCCAAGGAGGGGGGGGCCAGTACTTC. This codes for CASSQGGGGQYF.

This chain links TRBV12-3 or TRBV12-4 with TRBJ1-6; D uncertain. Deletions cut 6 bases from V and 4 bases from J, with 10 bases between. The CDR3 loop spans 14 amino acids. DNA for the CDR3: TGTGCCAGCAGCCACGGCCTATATAATTCACCCCTCCACTTT. This translates into CASSHGLYNSPLHF.

This chain connects TRBV12-3 or TRBV12-4 to TRBJ2-7; 9 bases line up with TRBD1. V lost 5 bases to trimming and J lost 2 bases; unmatched junction nucleotides: 4. CDR3 size: 14 residues. The CDR3 nucleotides are TGTGCCAGCAGTACCGGGACAGGGACCTACGAGCAGTACTTC. Protein product: CASSTGTGTYEQYF.

This rearrangement joins TRBV9 to TRBJ1-3; D call uncertain. CDR3 size: 14 residues. CDR1 is SGDLS, CDR2 YYNGEE, per germline. Trimming took 0 bases from V and 2 from J, leaving 6 bases between them. The CDR3 region is CASSVGRTGNTIYF. The CDR3 bases are TGTGCCAGCAGCGTAGGCAGGACTGGAAACACCATATATTTT.

This clonotype was recorded at least ten times. A read error may produce the germline difference seen at one junction end. The V call is TRBV5-1, the J call TRBJ2-7; no reliable D call. The CDR3 is made up of 11 amino acids. CDR1 and CDR2 from the germline V gene are SGHRS and YFSETQ. CDR3 coding DNA: TGTGCCAGCAGTTCAACCTACGAGCAGTACTTC. Protein product: CASSSTYEQYF.

The rearrangement links TRBV12-3 or TRBV12-4 to TRBJ2-6; D uncertain. The CDR3 is 13 amino acids. V lost 7 bases, J lost 0 bases, and 4 bases lay in between. The CDR3 loop reads CASTRSGANVLTF. The CDR3 coding sequence is TGTGCCAGCACCCGCTCTGGGGCCAACGTCCTGACTTTC.

The chain couples TRBV7-2 to TRBJ2-1; D may be TRBD2 (6 bases). V lost 5 bases to trimming and J lost 3 bases, with 8 bases between them. Germline values: CDR1 SGHTA, CDR2 FQGNSA. This CDR3 comprises 13 residues. CDR3 in DNA: TGTGCCAGCAGCGGGACTTTCTACAATGAGCAGTTCTTC. Translation: CASSGTFYNEQFF.

This clonotype was seen only a few times. The CDR3 spells CASSLAMAGVLYEQYF. CDR3 coding DNA: TGTGCCAGCAGCTTAGCGATGGCAGGGGTCCTCTACGAGCAGTACTTC. J is TRBJ2-7 and V is TRBV7-2; a possible D gene is TRBD1 (6 bases). The V gene's germline CDR1 is SGHTA and CDR2 FQGNSA. The CDR3 is made up of 16 amino acids. V lost 0 bases to trimming and J lost 3 bases, with 15 bases between them.

The rearrangement joins TRBV7-2 to TRBJ2-3; possible D gene TRBD1, 6 bases. With 6 bases removed from V and 11 bases from J, the gap between germline ends came to 21 bases. This CDR3 spans 14 amino acids. Germline values: CDR1 SGHTA, CDR2 FQGNSA. CDR3 region: CASRVGQALGEQYF. The CDR3 region has the DNA TGTGCCAGCAGAGTGGGACAAGCGCTTGGAGAGCAGTATTTT.

This clonotype was counted ten times or more. The chain is built from TRBV4-1 and TRBJ1-1, with D unclear. The CDR3 spans 14 residues. Trimming shortened V by 5 bases and J by 4 bases, and 14 bases separated the two germline ends. Germline V gene lookup returns CDR1 MGHRA and CDR2 YSYEKL. The CDR3 nucleotides are TGCGCCAGCAGCGATAGAAGGACCGGCACTGAAGCTTTCTTT. It translates to CASSDRRTGTEAFF.

This clonotype was detected a few times. V and J are TRBV12-3 or TRBV12-4 and TRBJ2-1; D uncertain. The CDR3 is made up of 14 amino acids. The V and J ends lost 4 bases and 0 bases respectively, with 7 bases between them. CDR3: CASSSSGSYNEQFF. Written as DNA, the CDR3 is TGTGCCAGCAGTTCTTCCGGCTCCTACAATGAGCAGTTCTTC.

V gene TRBV5-1 combines with J gene TRBJ2-5; 10 bases are shared with TRBD2. The CDR3 extends over 15 amino acids. Per the germline V gene, CDR1 is SGHRS and CDR2 is YFSETQ. V trimming: 0 bases; J trimming: 5 bases; junction bases outside the gene matches: 4. CDR3 coding DNA: TGCGCCAGCAGCTTGGTCCCTAGCGGGAGTGAGACCCAGTACTTC. Encoded protein: CASSLVPSGSETQYF. Full variable domain (remainder filled in from reference TRBV5-1 and TRBJ2-5): KAGVTQTPRYLIKTRGQQVTLSCSPISGHRSVSWYQQTPGQGLQFLFEYFSETQRNKGNFPGRFSGRQFSNSRSEMNVSTLELGDSALYLCASSLVPSGSETQYFGPGTRLLVL.

This clonotype was observed a handful of times. V gene TRBV6-2 or TRBV6-3 combines with J gene TRBJ2-7; D ambiguous. Germline-derived CDR1 and CDR2 are MNHEY and SVGEGT. The CDR3 runs to 14 residues. The germline V and J ends were trimmed by 9 bases and 2 bases, with 17 bases remaining between them. CDR3 amino acids: CARTLTPPPYEQYF. DNA of the CDR3: TGTGCCAGAACTCTTACACCCCCCCCCTACGAGCAGTACTTC.